A single sample is the source of the 16 T cell receptor beta chains below, sequenced in a study of cytomegalovirus exposure and HLA in healthy donors. The primer mix had 60 Vbeta and 13 Jbeta primers. Repertoires were generated with immunoSEQ multiplex PCR, while TCRdb's copy carries only in-frame clones and drops some. The repertoire includes fewer than 250,000 clones, 78% of them detected once, and around 4% sits in the top ten. The sequenced sample was PBMCs. These receptors were obtained from a male donor in good health and CMV-seronegative.

The chain links TRBV5-4 to TRBJ2-1; D call uncertain. CDR3 length: 14 amino acids. Germline V gene lookup returns CDR1 SGHNT and CDR2 YYREEE (reference sequence). V was clipped by 4 bases and J by 7 bases, with 15 bases between them. The CDR3 nucleotides read TGTGCCAGCAGCCCCTCCGAGCCGACTAATGAGCAGTTCTTC. Protein: CASSPSEPTNEQFF.

This rearrangement joins TRBV27 to TRBJ2-4; 8 nucleotides match TRBD2. V was clipped by 8 bases and J by 6 bases; unmatched bases: 12. Germline loops: CDR1 MNHEY, CDR2 SMNVEV (reference sequence). This CDR3 has 15 amino acids. DNA of the CDR3: TGTGCCAGCCGTTACGGCGGGGGGAGTGGAAACATTCAGTACTTC. Residues: CASRYGGGSGNIQYF.

The chain carries TRBV6-1 and TRBJ1-5; D is undetermined. Per the germline V gene, CDR1 is MNHNS and CDR2 is SASEGT. This CDR3 region has 13 residues. Trimming removed 5 bases at V and 3 bases at J, with 8 bases between. The CDR3 reads CASSHGVNQPQHF. In DNA, the CDR3 is TGTGCCAGCAGTCACGGGGTCAATCAGCCCCAGCATTTT.

A word on this clone: The sample holds other DNA sequences that translate to the same CDR3. V is TRBV15 and J is TRBJ2-6; a weak D match, TRBD2 (6 bases). V was shortened by 0 bases and J by 0 bases, with 15 bases between the two germline ends. The CDR3 totals 19 residues. Germline V CDR1 and CDR2: LNHNV, YYDKDF (reference sequence). CDR3 protein: CATSRDRRAPRSGANVLTF. For the CDR3, the DNA is TGTGCCACCAGCAGAGATCGGAGGGCTCCCCGCTCTGGGGCCAACGTCCTGACTTTC.

The genes are TRBV11-3 and TRBJ2-7; 8 bases map to TRBD1. V lost 1 base and J lost 5; bases outside the gene matches: 7. This CDR3 has 15 residues. CDR1 and CDR2 (germline): SGHNT, YENEEA. The CDR3 sequence is CASSLGVGQGNEQYF. The CDR3 DNA reads TGTGCCAGCAGCTTAGGGGTAGGACAGGGCAACGAGCAGTACTTC. The complete variable domain, with remaining parts taken from reference TRBV11-3 and TRBJ2-7, reads EAGVVQSPRYKIIEKKQPVAFWCNPISGHNTLYWYLQNLGQGPELLIRYENEEAVDDSQLPKDRFSAERLKGVDSTLKIQPAELGDSAVYLCASSLGVGQGNEQYFGPGTRLTVT.

The V call is TRBV9, the J call TRBJ1-1; D is possibly TRBD1 (6 bases). Germline V lookup: CDR1 SGDLS, CDR2 YYNGEE. The ends were cut back, 3 bases at V and 5 bases at J, with 14 bases in the middle. The CDR3 runs 14 residues. The CDR3 region is CASSATGLGTEAFF. DNA of the CDR3: TGTGCCAGCAGCGCCACAGGGCTTGGGACTGAAGCTTTCTTT.

This chain uses TRBV5-4 with TRBJ2-3; TRBD2 agrees at 7 bases. CDR1 is SGHNT, CDR2 YYREEE, per germline (reference sequence). The CDR3 consists of 15 residues. Germline trimming cut 2 bases from V and 5 bases from J; bases unmatched to any gene: 8. The CDR3 spells CASSLRGSGGDTQYF. Written as DNA, the CDR3 is TGTGCCAGCAGCTTACGCGGGAGCGGTGGAGATACGCAGTATTTT.

This chain links TRBV19 with TRBJ2-1, with TRBD2 matching over 8 bases. CDR1 LNHDA and CDR2 SQIVND come from the germline V gene (reference sequence). The CDR3 loop spans 15 amino acids. V was clipped by 10 bases and J by 7 bases; unmatched bases: 15. Here the CDR3 DNA reads TGTGCCACTAAGCGAGAGGGACTAGAATTAAATGAGCAGTTCTTC. Its translation is CATKREGLELNEQFF.

V and J are TRBV4-2 and TRBJ2-1; 13 bases match TRBD2. Per the germline V gene, CDR1 is LGHNA and CDR2 is YNFKEQ. Trimming removed 1 base from V and 7 bases from J; junction bases left unmatched: 7. The CDR3 is made up of 17 amino acids. Written as DNA, the CDR3 is TGTGCCAGCAGCCAAGCGACACTAGCGGGAGGGAGGAATGAGCAGTTCTTC. Residues: CASSQATLAGGRNEQFF.

As DNA, the CDR3 is TGCGCCAGCAGCCAAGTAACAGGGGGGACCTACGAGCAGTACTTC. Its translation is CASSQVTGGTYEQYF. The chain combines TRBV4-1 with TRBJ2-7; 8 nucleotides match TRBD1. Germline CDR1 is MGHRA and CDR2 is YSYEKL. V shed 1 base and J 2 bases; nucleotides not matched to a gene: 4. The CDR3 totals 15 residues.

CDR3 protein: CSARLGQPQHF. CDR3 coding DNA: TGCAGTGCTAGACTTGGCCAGCCCCAGCATTTT. This chain links TRBV20-1 with TRBJ1-5; D is unclear. The CDR3 length is 11 residues. V dropped 2 bases and J dropped 7 bases, with 6 bases sitting between them. Germline CDR1 and CDR2: DFQATT and SNEGSKA (reference sequence).

The chain combines TRBV30 with TRBJ1-6, with no clear D. The V and J ends lost 0 bases and 10 bases respectively, with 10 bases between them. Germline CDR1 and CDR2: GTSNPN and SVGIG (reference sequence). This CDR3 region has 13 residues. The CDR3 protein is CAWSVLSGSPLHF. CDR3 bases: TGTGCCTGGAGTGTTCTCTCGGGGTCACCCCTCCACTTT.

The chain is built from TRBV28 and TRBJ1-6; 8 bases are a match to TRBD1. CDR1 and CDR2 (germline): MDHEN, SYDVKM. The CDR3 sequence is 17 residues long. Unmatched junction bases numbered 15, after V lost 9 bases and J lost 5 bases. CDR3 region: CASRTGIIGSNNSPLHF. The DNA for the CDR3 is TGTGCCAGTAGGACAGGGATAATCGGGTCGAATAATTCACCCCTCCACTTT.

Comments on this clone: Other DNA sequences in this specimen translate into the identical CDR3. The chain has TRBV19 and TRBJ1-1; TRBD1 matches at 11 bases. Germline CDR1 is LNHDA and CDR2 is SQIVND (reference sequence). The CDR3 totals 14 residues. Unmatched junction bases numbered 5, after V lost 6 bases and J lost 5 bases. CDR3 residues: CASSSGTGGTEAFF. In nucleotides, the CDR3 is TGTGCCAGTAGCTCCGGGACAGGGGGTACTGAAGCTTTCTTT.

V gene TRBV6-1 combines with J gene TRBJ2-1; D gene unclear. Trimming pared 4 bases from V and 0 bases from J, leaving 7 bases between. The CDR3 spans 14 residues. CDR1 and CDR2 (germline): MNHNS, SASEGT. CDR3 DNA sequence: TGTGCCAGCAGTGGCACTGGCTCCTACAATGAGCAGTTCTTC. This sequence encodes CASSGTGSYNEQFF.

In this sample, this clone turned up a few times. The chain has TRBV16 and TRBJ2-2, with 10 bases identical to TRBD1. The CDR3 loop spans 19 amino acids. The V gene's germline CDR1 is KGHSY and CDR2 FQNENV. Unmatched junction bases numbered 19, after V lost 5 bases and J lost 7 bases. This CDR3 is CASSRKGRPGTGVSGELFF. The CDR3 nucleotides are TGTGCCAGCAGCAGAAAGGGGCGGCCCGGGACAGGGGTCAGCGGGGAGCTGTTTTTT.